Shown below are 32 T cell receptor beta chains from a single sample sequenced in a study of blood T cell repertoires in COVID-19. Sequenced by immunoSEQ multiplex PCR; TCRdb stores in-frame clones only, minus some. The repertoire has some 120,000 clones, 90% of them found once; the top ten carry roughly 2%. Sequenced material: peripheral blood. These receptors came from a human donor with active COVID-19. The donor label of this sample is uncertain.

CDR3 coding DNA: TGTGCCAGCAGTCCCTGGGGGGATGGGACTGAAGCTTTCTTT. It codes for CASSPWGDGTEAFF. V and J are TRBV28 and TRBJ1-1, with D possibly matching TRBD1 (5 bases). CDR1 MDHEN and CDR2 SYDVKM come from the germline V gene. Trimming stripped 5 bases from V and 5 bases from J, with 15 bases between. This CDR3 has 14 residues.

The chain joins TRBV5-1 to TRBJ2-7; 7 bases agree with TRBD1. The ends lost 4 bases at V and 5 bases at J; junction bases unmatched: 3. CDR1 and CDR2 from the germline V gene are SGHRS and YFSETQ. The CDR3 sequence is 12 residues long. The CDR3 DNA follows: TGCGCCAGCAGCATAGACAGGGACGAGCAGTACTTC. Amino acid sequence: CASSIDRDEQYF.

This clone was found once. This chain joins TRBV15 and TRBJ1-5, with 8 bases identical to TRBD1. CDR1 is LNHNV and CDR2 is YYDKDF in the germline V gene (reference sequence). V was pared by 5 bases and J by 2 bases, with 14 bases of the junction left unmatched. This CDR3 is 18 amino acids long. CDR3 in DNA: TGTGCCACCAGCCTAGGGGGGCAGGGGGCGCCGGGCAATCAGCCCCAGCATTTT. Amino acids: CATSLGGQGAPGNQPQHF.

The gene calls are TRBV4-3 and TRBJ1-6; D is unclear. The germline V gene has CDR1 LGHNA and CDR2 YSLEER. The ends were cut back, 4 bases at V and 10 bases at J, with 14 bases in the middle. The CDR3 spans 14 residues. CDR3: CASSLRESGSPLHF. In DNA form, the CDR3 reads TGCGCCAGCAGCCTCCGGGAATCTGGGTCACCCCTCCACTTT.

This clone has more than one count but fewer than ten. CDR3: CASSDPRNTAYEQYF. The CDR3 coding sequence is TGTGCCAGCAGTGACCCCAGGAATACCGCCTACGAGCAGTACTTC. The gene calls are TRBV6-1 and TRBJ2-7; the D is unclear. CDR3 size: 15 residues. Trimming pared 3 bases from V and 2 bases from J, leaving 14 bases between. Germline V gene data show CDR1 as MNHNS and CDR2 as SASEGT.

The chain carries TRBV2 and TRBJ2-2, with D perhaps TRBD1 (5 bases). Per germline, CDR1 SNHLY and CDR2 FYNNEI. The CDR3 extends over 15 amino acids. Trimming stripped 6 bases from V and 4 bases from J, with 15 bases between. In DNA, the CDR3 is TGTGCCAGCAGACAAGACAGTTCGTCCACCGGGGAGCTGTTTTTT. Amino acids: CASRQDSSSTGELFF.

The CDR3 region has the DNA TGTGCCAGCAGTTTAGGTTCCCCGGGGATGGGGACTGAAGCTTTCTTT. Its translation: CASSLGSPGMGTEAFF. This sequence joins TRBV27 and TRBJ1-1; D not resolved. The V gene lost 2 bases and the J gene lost 5 bases, with 18 bases spanning the gap. The CDR3 consists of 16 residues. Germline assignment: CDR1 MNHEY and CDR2 SMNVEV (reference sequence).

The chain combines TRBV5-3 with TRBJ1-5; unclear D gene. TRBV5-3 is recorded as an ORF, its role being uncertain. CDR3 size: 15 residues. The V end lost 4 bases, the J end lost 0 bases, and 11 bases lay between the germline ends. The CDR3 here is CARSPPGDSNQPQHF. Here the CDR3 DNA reads TGTGCCAGAAGCCCACCGGGAGATAGCAATCAGCCCCAGCATTTT.

This chain links TRBV3-1 (or the pseudogene TRBV3-2) with TRBJ1-5, with D possibly TRBD1 on 5 matching bases. The germline V gene encodes CDR1 LGHDT and CDR2 YNNKEL (reference sequence). The V and J ends lost 1 base and 2 bases respectively, with 12 bases between them. The CDR3 totals 16 residues. The CDR3 is CASSQVPGSGNQPQHF. Written as DNA, the CDR3 is TGTGCCAGCAGCCAAGTCCCAGGGTCGGGCAATCAGCCCCAGCATTTT.

Comment on this clone: This CDR3 is also generated by other DNA sequences in the sample. The V gene is TRBV7-2, the J gene TRBJ2-1; D remains ambiguous. Trimming took off 1 base at V and 6 bases at J, with 22 bases between the two ends. Per germline, CDR1 SGHTA and CDR2 FQGNSA. The CDR3 is 18 residues long. The CDR3 region has the DNA TGTGCCAGCAGCTTAGAACTCGCCCCTCCCCCGGTCCCCAATGAGCAGTTCTTC. This codes for CASSLELAPPPVPNEQFF.

The chain combines TRBV7-7 with TRBJ2-3; 7 positions match TRBD2. Germline assignment: CDR1 SSHAT and CDR2 FNYEAQ (reference sequence). V was clipped by 5 bases and J by 3 bases; unmatched bases: 5. The CDR3 sequence is 14 residues long. CDR3 nucleotide sequence: TGTGCCAGCAGCCCGGGACTACCGACAGATACGCAGTATTTT. It translates to CASSPGLPTDTQYF.

The chain employs TRBV7-2 and TRBJ1-6, with TRBD1 matching over 7 bases. There are 14 residues in the CDR3. Trimming took 3 bases from V and 7 from J; bases not matched to a gene: 3. In germline, CDR1 is SGHTA, CDR2 FQGNSA. CDR3 nucleotides: TGTGCCAGCAGCTTCGCCAGGGGGAATTCACCCCTCCACTTT. It is translated as CASSFARGNSPLHF.

The gene calls are TRBV10-3 and TRBJ2-7; the match to TRBD2 covers 14 bases. CDR1 and CDR2 from the germline V gene are ENHRY and SYGVKD. There are 17 residues in the CDR3. J lost 2 bases, V lost 6 bases, and 9 bases had no gene match. This CDR3 reads CAIRKTSGGAGTYEQYF. The CDR3 DNA reads TGTGCCATCAGAAAGACTAGCGGGGGGGCCGGGACCTACGAGCAGTACTTC.

Of note for this clone: The junction departs from the called germline gene at one end, perhaps through a read error. The chain uses TRBV7-6 and TRBJ2-1, with D maybe TRBD1 (5 bases). Germline V gene lookup returns CDR1 SGHVS and CDR2 FNYEAQ. The CDR3 length is 15 residues. CDR3 coding DNA: TGTGCCAGCACCTTAACGTCAGGGCTATACAATGAGCAGTTCTTC. Encoded protein: CASTLTSGLYNEQFF.

The CDR3: CSAGQGTGSYEQYF. The CDR3 DNA follows: TGCAGCGCGGGACAGGGGACCGGCTCCTACGAGCAGTACTTC. V gene TRBV29-1 combines with J gene TRBJ2-7; TRBD1 aligns across 10 bases. Germline V CDR1 and CDR2: SQVTM, ANQGSEA. The CDR3 sequence is 14 residues long. The J segment lost 0 bases and the V segment lost 7 bases, leaving 6 bases of the junction unmatched.

The rearrangement uses TRBV19 and TRBJ1-4; 10 positions match TRBD1. The CDR3 extends over 18 amino acids. V was clipped by 6 bases and J by 8 bases; unmatched bases: 18. Germline V gene data show CDR1 as LNHDA and CDR2 as SQIVND (reference sequence). CDR3 in amino acids: CASSPPGQGPRVKEKLFF. The DNA of the CDR3 is TGTGCCAGTAGCCCACCGGGACAGGGGCCACGGGTGAAGGAAAAACTGTTTTTT.

This chain links TRBV29-1 with TRBJ2-7; D remains ambiguous. The CDR3 spans 13 residues. The V gene lost 1 base and the J gene lost 3 bases, with 10 bases spanning the gap. Germline CDR1 is SQVTM and CDR2 is ANQGSEA. Here the CDR3 DNA reads TGCAGCGTTGAAGGCATCGCAGGCTACGAGCAGTACTTC. Encoded protein: CSVEGIAGYEQYF.

V usage is TRBV18 and J usage is TRBJ1-4, with D possibly TRBD1 on 6 matching bases. This CDR3 has 15 amino acids. V was trimmed by 3 bases and J by 4 bases, leaving 12 bases between them. The germline CDR1 and CDR2 sequences are KGHSH and LQKENI. CDR3 nucleotide sequence: TGTGCCAGCTCACCCCGGACAGTCCTTAATGAAAAACTGTTTTTT. As protein: CASSPRTVLNEKLFF.

V is TRBV18 and J is TRBJ2-5; D gene ambiguous. Deletions cut 3 bases from V and 2 bases from J, with 7 bases between. The V gene's germline CDR1 is KGHSH and CDR2 LQKENI. This CDR3 comprises 13 residues. Here the CDR3 DNA reads TGTGCCAGCTCACCGACTCTTCAAGAGACCCAGTACTTC. Translation: CASSPTLQETQYF.

The CDR3 sequence is CASSHTTHRSKRGSYNEQFF. The CDR3 bases are TGTGCCAGCAGTCACACCACCCATCGATCGAAGCGGGGATCCTACAATGAGCAGTTCTTC. The V gene is TRBV6-2 or TRBV6-3, the J gene TRBJ2-1; 7 bases match TRBD2. The junction had 20 bases not matched to a gene; V was cut back by 5 bases and J by 1 base. Per the germline V gene, CDR1 is MNHEY and CDR2 is SVGEGT. This CDR3 is built from 20 residues.

The V and J genes are TRBV12-3 or TRBV12-4 and TRBJ1-5; D ambiguous. Trimming took off 6 bases at V and 11 bases at J, with 14 bases between the two ends. CDR3 length equals 12 residues. This CDR3 is CASRSMSLAQHF. The CDR3 DNA is TGTGCCAGCAGATCAATGAGTTTGGCCCAGCATTTT.

This clone was seen once. The chain is built from TRBV3-1 (or the pseudogene TRBV3-2) and TRBJ1-1, with TRBD1 identical over 7 bases. CDR3 length equals 21 residues. Unmatched junction bases numbered 23, after V lost 1 base and J lost 3 bases. The germline CDR1 and CDR2 sequences are LGHDT and YNNKEL (reference sequence). The CDR3 spells CASSQGPGRGLGGGRDTEAFF. As DNA, the CDR3 is TGTGCCAGCAGCCAAGGCCCTGGAAGGGGGCTTGGGGGTGGTCGGGACACTGAAGCTTTCTTT.

The CDR3 region is CAWVVRTEAFF. The CDR3 region has the DNA TGTGCCTGGGTGGTGAGGACTGAAGCTTTCTTT. The rearrangement uses TRBV30 and TRBJ1-1; D gene unclear. Germline CDR1 reads GTSNPN; CDR2 reads SVGIG (reference sequence). The CDR3 runs to 11 residues. With 5 bases removed from V and 5 bases from J, the gap between germline ends came to 9 bases.

This clone appeared a single time. V is TRBV27 and J is TRBJ2-7, with 7 bases fitting TRBD1. The ends lost 2 bases at V and 2 bases at J; junction bases unmatched: 6. The CDR3 consists of 15 residues. Germline V gene sequence: CDR1 MNHEY, CDR2 SMNVEV (reference sequence). The CDR3 sequence is CASSLRGGGPYEQYF. The CDR3 DNA reads as TGTGCCAGCAGTTTACGAGGGGGCGGACCCTACGAGCAGTACTTC.

This clone was recorded a few times. The rearrangement joins TRBV6-6 to TRBJ1-5, with 8 bases that match TRBD1. CDR1 and CDR2 (germline): MNHNY, SVGAGI (reference sequence). The CDR3 extends over 16 amino acids. V was pared by 0 bases and J by 5 bases, with 6 bases of the junction left unmatched. The CDR3 region is CASSYSSGGLDQPQHF. The CDR3 nucleotides read TGTGCCAGCAGTTACTCGTCAGGGGGCCTAGATCAGCCCCAGCATTTT.

The chain joins TRBV3-1 (or the pseudogene TRBV3-2) to TRBJ1-6, with 7 bases identical to TRBD1. The CDR3 runs to 14 residues. CDR1 is LGHDT, CDR2 YNNKEL, per germline (reference sequence). With 6 bases clipped from V and 10 bases from J, the junction kept 9 bases outside the gene matches. In DNA form, the CDR3 reads TGTGCCAGCAGACAACAGGGGTTAGGGTCACCCCTCCACTTT. It is translated as CASRQQGLGSPLHF.

Worth noting for this clone: An end of the junction does not agree with germline; a read error may underlie this. The rearrangement links TRBV6-5 to TRBJ2-2; 8 nucleotides agree with TRBD1. CDR3 size: 13 residues. Per the germline V gene, CDR1 is MNHEY and CDR2 is SVGAGI. CDR3: CARGTGNTGELFF. Written as DNA, the CDR3 is TGCGCCAGGGGGACAGGGAACACCGGGGAGCTGTTTTTT.

The chain joins TRBV2 to TRBJ2-1, with 10 nucleotides matching TRBD1. Germline values: CDR1 SNHLY, CDR2 FYNNEI. The CDR3 length is 16 residues. Trimming cost V 5 bases and J 7 bases; bases outside gene matches: 11. CDR3 protein: CASSTEDRGTVNEQFF. In nucleotides, the CDR3 is TGTGCCAGCAGTACCGAGGACAGGGGGACCGTAAATGAGCAGTTCTTC.

This clone was seen a single time. This rearrangement joins TRBV15 to TRBJ2-1; a possible D gene is TRBD2 (7 bases). V was clipped by 9 bases and J by 4 bases, with 16 bases between them. The CDR3 sequence is 14 residues long. The germline CDR1 and CDR2 sequences are LNHNV and YYDKDF (reference sequence). CDR3 sequence reads: CATWPGGVYNEQFF. In DNA, the CDR3 is TGTGCCACATGGCCGGGGGGCGTGTACAATGAGCAGTTCTTC.

Worth noting for this clone: One junction end disagrees with the germline gene, perhaps due to a read error. The rearrangement links TRBV6-6 to TRBJ2-7; 7 bases line up with TRBD1. The CDR3 is 15 amino acids. The V gene's germline CDR1 is MNHNY and CDR2 SVGAGI (reference sequence). The DNA of the CDR3 is TGTGCCAGCAGTTACTCGGAGGACAGGTTACGGACCACTGACTTC. Amino acid sequence: CASSYSEDRLRTTDF.

The DNA for the CDR3 is TGTGCCATCAGTGGGCCGCGGTTTTTCGTTGGAAACGGGGATCAGAGCTCCTACAATGAGCAGTTCTTC. The encoded protein is CAISGPRFFVGNGDQSSYNEQFF. V and J are TRBV10-3 and TRBJ2-1; a possible D gene is TRBD2 (5 bases). The length of the CDR3 is 23 residues. Per the germline V gene, CDR1 is ENHRY and CDR2 is SYGVKD. Trimming cost V 4 bases and J 0 bases, with 34 bases left between them.

V usage is TRBV2 and J usage is TRBJ2-4, with TRBD1 as a possible D gene (6 bases). The CDR3 covers 15 residues. V dropped 6 bases and J dropped 0 bases, with 12 bases sitting between them. Germline-derived CDR1 and CDR2 are SNHLY and FYNNEI. The CDR3, as DNA: TGTGCCAGCAGCGGACAGACACTAGCCAAAAACATTCAGTACTTC. This gives the protein CASSGQTLAKNIQYF.